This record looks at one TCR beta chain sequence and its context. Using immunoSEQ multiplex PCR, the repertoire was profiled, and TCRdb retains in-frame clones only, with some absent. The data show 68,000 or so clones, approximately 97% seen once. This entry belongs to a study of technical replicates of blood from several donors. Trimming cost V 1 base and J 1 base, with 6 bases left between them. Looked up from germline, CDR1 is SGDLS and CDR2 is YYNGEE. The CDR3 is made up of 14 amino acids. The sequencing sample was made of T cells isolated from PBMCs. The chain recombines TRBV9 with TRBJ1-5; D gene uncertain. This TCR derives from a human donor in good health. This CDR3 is CASSVTGSNQPQHF. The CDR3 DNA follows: TGTGCCAGCAGCGTAACGGGAAGCAATCAGCCCCAGCATTTT.